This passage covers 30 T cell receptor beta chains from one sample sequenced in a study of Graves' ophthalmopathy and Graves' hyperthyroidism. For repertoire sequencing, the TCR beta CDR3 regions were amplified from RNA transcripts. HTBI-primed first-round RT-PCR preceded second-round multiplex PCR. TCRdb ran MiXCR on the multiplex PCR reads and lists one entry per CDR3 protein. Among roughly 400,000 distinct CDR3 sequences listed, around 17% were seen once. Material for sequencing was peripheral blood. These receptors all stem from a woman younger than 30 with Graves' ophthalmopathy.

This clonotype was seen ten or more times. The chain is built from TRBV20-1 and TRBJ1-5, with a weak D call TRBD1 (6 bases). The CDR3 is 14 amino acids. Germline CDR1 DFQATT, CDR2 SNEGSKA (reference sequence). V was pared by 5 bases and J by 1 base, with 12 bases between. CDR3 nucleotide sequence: TGCAGTGCTCACACTCAGGGGAGCAATCAGCCCCAGCATTTT. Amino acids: CSAHTQGSNQPQHF.

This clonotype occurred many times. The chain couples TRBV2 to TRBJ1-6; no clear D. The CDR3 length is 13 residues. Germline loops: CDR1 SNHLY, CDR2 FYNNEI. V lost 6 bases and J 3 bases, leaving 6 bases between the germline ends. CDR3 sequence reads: CASSGDYNSPLHF. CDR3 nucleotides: TGTGCCAGCAGCGGGGACTATAATTCACCCCTCCACTTT.

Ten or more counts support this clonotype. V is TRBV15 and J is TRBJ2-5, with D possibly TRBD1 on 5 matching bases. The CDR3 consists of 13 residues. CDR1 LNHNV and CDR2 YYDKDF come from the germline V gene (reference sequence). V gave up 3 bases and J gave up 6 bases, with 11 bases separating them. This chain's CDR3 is CATSRSKGQTQYF. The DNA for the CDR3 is TGTGCCACCAGCAGGTCGAAGGGGCAGACCCAGTACTTC.

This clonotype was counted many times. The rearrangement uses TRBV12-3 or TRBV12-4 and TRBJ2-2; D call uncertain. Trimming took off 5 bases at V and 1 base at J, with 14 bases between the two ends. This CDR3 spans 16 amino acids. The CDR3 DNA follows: TGTGCCAGCAGTCCTGACTGGTCGGTGAACACCGGGGAGCTGTTTTTT. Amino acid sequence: CASSPDWSVNTGELFF.

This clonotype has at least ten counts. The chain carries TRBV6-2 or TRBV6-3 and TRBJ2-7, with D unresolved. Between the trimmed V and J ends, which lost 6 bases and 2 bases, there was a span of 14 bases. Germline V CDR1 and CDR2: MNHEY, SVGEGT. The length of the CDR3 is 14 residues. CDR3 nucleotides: TGTGCCAGCAGGACCTACTTCTCCCCCTACGAGCAGTACTTC. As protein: CASRTYFSPYEQYF.

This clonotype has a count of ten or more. This chain's CDR3 is CAIRAGTTGELFF. The DNA for the CDR3 is TGTGCCATCAGGGCCGGGACAACCGGGGAGCTGTTTTTT. The chain recombines TRBV10-3 with TRBJ2-2, with D possibly TRBD1 on 6 matching bases. The CDR3 contains 13 residues. The ends were cut back, 6 bases at V and 5 bases at J, with 10 bases in the middle. Germline V gene data show CDR1 as ENHRY and CDR2 as SYGVKD.

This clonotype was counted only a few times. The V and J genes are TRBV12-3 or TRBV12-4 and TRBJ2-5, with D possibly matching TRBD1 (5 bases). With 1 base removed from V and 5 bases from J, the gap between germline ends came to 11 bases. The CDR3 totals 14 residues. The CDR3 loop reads CASSLGLQGETQYF. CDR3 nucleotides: TGTGCCAGCAGTTTAGGACTGCAGGGCGAGACCCAGTACTTC.

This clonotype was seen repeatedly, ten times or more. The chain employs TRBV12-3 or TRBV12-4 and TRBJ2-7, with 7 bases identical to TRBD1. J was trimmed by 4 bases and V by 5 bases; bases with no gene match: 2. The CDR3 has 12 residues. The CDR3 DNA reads TGTGCCAGCAGTCCGACAGGGTACGAGCAGTACTTC. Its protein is CASSPTGYEQYF.

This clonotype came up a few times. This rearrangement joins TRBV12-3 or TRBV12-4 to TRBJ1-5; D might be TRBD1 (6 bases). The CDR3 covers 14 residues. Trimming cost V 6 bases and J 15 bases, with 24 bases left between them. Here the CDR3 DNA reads TGTGCCAGCAGCCTCGCCTCCGGGACACCCTTTCTGCATTTT. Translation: CASSLASGTPFLHF.

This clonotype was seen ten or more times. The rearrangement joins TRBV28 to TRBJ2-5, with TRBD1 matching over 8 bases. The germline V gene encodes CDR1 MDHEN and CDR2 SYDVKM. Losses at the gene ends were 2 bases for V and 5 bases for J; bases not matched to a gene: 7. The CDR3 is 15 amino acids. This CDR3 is CASSLRTGLWETQYF. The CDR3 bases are TGTGCCAGCAGTTTAAGGACAGGGCTTTGGGAGACCCAGTACTTC. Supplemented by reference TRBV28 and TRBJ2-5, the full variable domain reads DVKVTQSSRYLVKRTGEKVFLECVQDMDHENMFWYRQDPGLGLRLIYFSYDVKMKEKGDIPEGYSVSREKKERFSLILESASTNQTSMYLCASSLRTGLWETQYFGPGTRLLVL.

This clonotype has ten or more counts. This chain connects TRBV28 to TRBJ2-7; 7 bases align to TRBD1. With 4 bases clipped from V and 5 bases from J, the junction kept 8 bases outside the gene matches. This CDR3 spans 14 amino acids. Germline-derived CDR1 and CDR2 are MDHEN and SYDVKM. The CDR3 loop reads CASSSFRGSNEQYF. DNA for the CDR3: TGTGCCAGCAGTTCTTTCAGGGGGAGCAACGAGCAGTACTTC. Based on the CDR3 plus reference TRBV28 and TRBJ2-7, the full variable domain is DVKVTQSSRYLVKRTGEKVFLECVQDMDHENMFWYRQDPGLGLRLIYFSYDVKMKEKGDIPEGYSVSREKKERFSLILESASTNQTSMYLCASSSFRGSNEQYFGPGTRLTVT.

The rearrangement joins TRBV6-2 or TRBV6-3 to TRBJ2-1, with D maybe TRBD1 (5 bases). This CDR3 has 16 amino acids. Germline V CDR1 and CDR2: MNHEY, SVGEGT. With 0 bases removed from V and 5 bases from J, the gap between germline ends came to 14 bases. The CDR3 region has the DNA TGTGCCAGCAGTTACTCGCAGGGTCAGGCGAACAATGAGCAGTTCTTC. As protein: CASSYSQGQANNEQFF.

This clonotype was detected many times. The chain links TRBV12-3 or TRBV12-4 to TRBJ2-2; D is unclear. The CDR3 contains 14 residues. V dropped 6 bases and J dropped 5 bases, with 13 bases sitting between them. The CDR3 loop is CASRGNTMTGELFF. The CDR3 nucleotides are TGTGCCAGCAGGGGGAATACAATGACCGGGGAGCTGTTTTTT.

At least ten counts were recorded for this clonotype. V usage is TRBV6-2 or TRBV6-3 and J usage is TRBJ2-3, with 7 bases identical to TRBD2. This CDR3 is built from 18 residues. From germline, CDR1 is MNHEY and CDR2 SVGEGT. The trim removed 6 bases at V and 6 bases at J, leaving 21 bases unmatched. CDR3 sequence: CASSSLFPGRGEGDTQYF. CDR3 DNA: TGTGCCAGCAGCTCCCTCTTCCCTGGACGTGGGGAGGGGGATACGCAGTATTTT.

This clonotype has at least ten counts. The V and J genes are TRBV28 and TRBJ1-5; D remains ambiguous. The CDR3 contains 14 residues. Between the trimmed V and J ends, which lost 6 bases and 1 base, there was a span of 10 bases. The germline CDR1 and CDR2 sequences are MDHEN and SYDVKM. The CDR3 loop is CASRLGSSNQPQHF. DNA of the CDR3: TGTGCCAGCAGACTCGGTAGCAGCAATCAGCCCCAGCATTTT.

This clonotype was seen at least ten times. The CDR3 is CASSGRTDTGELFF. The CDR3 nucleotides read TGTGCCAGCAGCGGTCGGACTGACACCGGGGAGCTGTTTTTT. This rearrangement joins TRBV4-2 to TRBJ2-2; D is perhaps TRBD2 (5 bases). Trimming took off 5 bases at V and 3 bases at J, with 10 bases between the two ends. The CDR3 consists of 14 residues. CDR1 and CDR2 (germline): LGHNA, YNFKEQ.

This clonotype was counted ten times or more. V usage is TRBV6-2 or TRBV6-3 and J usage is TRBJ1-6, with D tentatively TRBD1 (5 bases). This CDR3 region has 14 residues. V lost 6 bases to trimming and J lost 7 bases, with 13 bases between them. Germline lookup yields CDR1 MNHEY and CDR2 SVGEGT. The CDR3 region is CASSTGTPNSPLHF. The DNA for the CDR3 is TGTGCCAGCAGCACCGGGACGCCGAATTCACCCCTCCACTTT.

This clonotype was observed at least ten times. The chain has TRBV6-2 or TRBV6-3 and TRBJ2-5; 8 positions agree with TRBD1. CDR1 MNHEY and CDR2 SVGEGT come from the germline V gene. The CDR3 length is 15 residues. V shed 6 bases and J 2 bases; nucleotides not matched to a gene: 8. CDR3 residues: CASRKPGTGQETQYF. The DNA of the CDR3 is TGTGCCAGCAGAAAGCCCGGGACAGGACAAGAGACCCAGTACTTC.

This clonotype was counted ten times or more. CDR3 loop: CASSKAGGLAKNIQYF. CDR3 DNA sequence: TGTGCCAGCAGTAAGGCGGGGGGATTAGCCAAAAACATTCAGTACTTC. The rearrangement uses TRBV2 and TRBJ2-4; TRBD2 aligns across 8 bases. Per germline, CDR1 SNHLY and CDR2 FYNNEI. Trimming cost V 5 bases and J 0 bases; bases outside gene matches: 6. The CDR3 consists of 16 residues.

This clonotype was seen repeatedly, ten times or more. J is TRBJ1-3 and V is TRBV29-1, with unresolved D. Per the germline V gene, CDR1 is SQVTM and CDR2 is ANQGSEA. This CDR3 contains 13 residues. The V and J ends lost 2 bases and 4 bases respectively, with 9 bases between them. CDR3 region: CSVELALGNTIYF. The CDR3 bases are TGCAGCGTTGAACTAGCTCTCGGAAACACCATATATTTT.

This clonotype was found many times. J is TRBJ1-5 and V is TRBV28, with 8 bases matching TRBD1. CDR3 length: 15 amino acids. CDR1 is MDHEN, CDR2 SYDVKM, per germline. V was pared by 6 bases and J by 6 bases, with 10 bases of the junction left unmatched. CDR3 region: CASSRRQGQSQPQHF. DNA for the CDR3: TGTGCCAGCAGCCGGCGACAGGGGCAAAGTCAGCCCCAGCATTTT.

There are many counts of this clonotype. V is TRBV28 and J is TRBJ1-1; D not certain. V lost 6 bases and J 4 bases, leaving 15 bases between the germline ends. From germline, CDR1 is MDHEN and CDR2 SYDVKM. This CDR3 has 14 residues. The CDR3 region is CASSPVGESTEAFF. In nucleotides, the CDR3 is TGTGCCAGCAGCCCGGTCGGGGAAAGCACTGAAGCTTTCTTT.

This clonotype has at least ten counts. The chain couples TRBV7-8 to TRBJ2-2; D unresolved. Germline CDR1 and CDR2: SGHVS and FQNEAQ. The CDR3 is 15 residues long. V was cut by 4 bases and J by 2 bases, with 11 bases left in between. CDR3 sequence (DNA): TGTGCCAGCAGCTGGGTAACACGAAACACCGGGGAGCTGTTTTTT. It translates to CASSWVTRNTGELFF.

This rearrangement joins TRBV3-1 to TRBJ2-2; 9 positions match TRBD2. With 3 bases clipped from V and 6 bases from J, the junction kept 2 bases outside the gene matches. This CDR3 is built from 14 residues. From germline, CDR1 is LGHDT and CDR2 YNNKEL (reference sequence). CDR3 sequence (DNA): TGTGCCAGCAGCCAGCGGACTAGCGCCGGGGAGCTGTTTTTT. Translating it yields CASSQRTSAGELFF.

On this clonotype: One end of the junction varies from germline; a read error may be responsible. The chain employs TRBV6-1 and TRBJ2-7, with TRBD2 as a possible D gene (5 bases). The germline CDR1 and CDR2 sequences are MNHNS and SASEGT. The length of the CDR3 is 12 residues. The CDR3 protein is CASTTRFYEQYF. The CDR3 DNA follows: TGTGCCAGCACTACTAGATTCTACGAGCAATACTTC.

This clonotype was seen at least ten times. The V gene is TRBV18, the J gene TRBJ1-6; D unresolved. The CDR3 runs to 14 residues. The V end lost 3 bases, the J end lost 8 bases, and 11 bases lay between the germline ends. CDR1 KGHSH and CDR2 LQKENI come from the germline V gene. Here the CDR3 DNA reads TGTGCCAGCTCACCGGCCCCCGGGGATTCACCCCTCCACTTT. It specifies CASSPAPGDSPLHF. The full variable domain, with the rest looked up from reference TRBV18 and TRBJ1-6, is NAGVMQNPRHLVRRRGQEARLRCSPMKGHSHVYWYRQLPEEGLKFMVYLQKENIIDESGMPKERFSAEFPKEGPSILRIQQVVRGDSAAYFCASSPAPGDSPLHFGNGTRLTVT.

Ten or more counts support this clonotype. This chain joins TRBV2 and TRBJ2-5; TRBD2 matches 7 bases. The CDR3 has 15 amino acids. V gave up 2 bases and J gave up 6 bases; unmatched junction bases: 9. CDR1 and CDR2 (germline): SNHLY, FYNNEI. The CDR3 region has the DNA TGTGCCAGCAGTGAATTTCGGGGGGAGAGGAAGACCCAGTACTTC. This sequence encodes CASSEFRGERKTQYF.

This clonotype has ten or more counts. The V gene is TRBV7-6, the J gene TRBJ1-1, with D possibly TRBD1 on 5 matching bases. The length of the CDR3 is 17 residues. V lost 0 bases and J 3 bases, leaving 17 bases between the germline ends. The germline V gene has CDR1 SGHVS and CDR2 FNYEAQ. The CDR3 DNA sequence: TGTGCCAGCAGCTTAGCGGTCCCAGGGCGGCGGGACACTGAAGCTTTCTTT. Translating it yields CASSLAVPGRRDTEAFF.

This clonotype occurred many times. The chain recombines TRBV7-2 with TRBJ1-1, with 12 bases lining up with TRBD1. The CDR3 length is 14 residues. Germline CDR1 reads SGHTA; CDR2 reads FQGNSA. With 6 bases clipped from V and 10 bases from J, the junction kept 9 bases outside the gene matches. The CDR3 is CASSTPGQGARAFF. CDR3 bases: TGTGCCAGCAGTACTCCGGGACAGGGGGCGAGAGCTTTCTTT.

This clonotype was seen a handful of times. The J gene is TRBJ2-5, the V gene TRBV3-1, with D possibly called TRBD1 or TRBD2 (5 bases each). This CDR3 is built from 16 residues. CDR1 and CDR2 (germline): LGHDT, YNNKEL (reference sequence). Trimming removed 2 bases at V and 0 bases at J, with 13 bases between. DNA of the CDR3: TGTGCCAGCAGCCAATATCTGGGGGAATACCAAGAGACCCAGTACTTC. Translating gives CASSQYLGEYQETQYF.